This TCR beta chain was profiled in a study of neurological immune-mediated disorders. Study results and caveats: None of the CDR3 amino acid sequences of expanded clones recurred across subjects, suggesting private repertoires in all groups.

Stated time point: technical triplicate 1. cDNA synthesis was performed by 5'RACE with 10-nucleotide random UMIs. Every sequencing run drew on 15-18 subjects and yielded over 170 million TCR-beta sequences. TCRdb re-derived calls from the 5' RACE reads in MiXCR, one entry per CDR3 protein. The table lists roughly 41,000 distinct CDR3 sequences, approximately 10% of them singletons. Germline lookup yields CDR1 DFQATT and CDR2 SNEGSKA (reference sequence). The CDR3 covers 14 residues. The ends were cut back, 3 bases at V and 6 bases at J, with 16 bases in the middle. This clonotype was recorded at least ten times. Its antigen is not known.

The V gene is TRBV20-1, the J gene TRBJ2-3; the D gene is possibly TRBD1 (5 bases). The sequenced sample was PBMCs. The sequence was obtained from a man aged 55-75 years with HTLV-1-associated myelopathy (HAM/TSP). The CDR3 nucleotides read TGCAGTGCTAGTCAGTCCGGGTGGGGCGATACGCAGTATTTT. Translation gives CSASQSGWGDTQYF.